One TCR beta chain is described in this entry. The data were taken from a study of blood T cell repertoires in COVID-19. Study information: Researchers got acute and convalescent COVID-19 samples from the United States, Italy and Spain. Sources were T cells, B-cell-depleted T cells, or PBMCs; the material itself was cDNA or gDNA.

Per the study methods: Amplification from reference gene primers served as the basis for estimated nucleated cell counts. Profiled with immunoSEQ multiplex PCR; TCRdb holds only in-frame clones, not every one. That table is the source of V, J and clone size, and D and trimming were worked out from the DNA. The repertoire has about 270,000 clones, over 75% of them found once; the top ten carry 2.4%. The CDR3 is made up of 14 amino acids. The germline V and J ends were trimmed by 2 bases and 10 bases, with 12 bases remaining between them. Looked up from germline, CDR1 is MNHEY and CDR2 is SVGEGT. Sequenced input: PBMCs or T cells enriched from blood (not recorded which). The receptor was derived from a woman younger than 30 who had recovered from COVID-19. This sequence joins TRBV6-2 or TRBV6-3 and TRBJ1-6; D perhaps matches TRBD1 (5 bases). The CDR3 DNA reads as TGTGCCAGCAGTTACAGGAGGGACTCCTCACCCCTCCACTTT. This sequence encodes CASSYRRDSSPLHF.